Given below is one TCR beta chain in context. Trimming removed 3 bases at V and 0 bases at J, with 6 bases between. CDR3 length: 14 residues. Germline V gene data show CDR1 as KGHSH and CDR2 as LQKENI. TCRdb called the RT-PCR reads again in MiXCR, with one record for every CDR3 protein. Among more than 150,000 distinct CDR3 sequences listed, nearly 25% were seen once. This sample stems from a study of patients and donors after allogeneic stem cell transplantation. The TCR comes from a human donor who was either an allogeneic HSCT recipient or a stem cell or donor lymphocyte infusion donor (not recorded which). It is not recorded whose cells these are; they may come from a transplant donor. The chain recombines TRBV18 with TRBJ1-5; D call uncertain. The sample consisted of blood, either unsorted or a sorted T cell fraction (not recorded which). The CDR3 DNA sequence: TGTGCCAGCTCACCCAAGGATAGCAATCAGCCCCAGCATTTT. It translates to CASSPKDSNQPQHF.